Listed here are 27 T cell receptor beta chains from one sample, sequenced in a study of CD8 T cells in ankylosing spondylitis. TCRdb re-derived calls from the 5' RACE reads in MiXCR, one entry per CDR3 protein. The data hold some 87,000 distinct CDR3 sequences, with 8.8% observed a single time. The sequenced sample consisted of blood, either unsorted or a sorted T cell fraction (not recorded which). These receptors were collected from a male donor with ankylosing spondylitis or in good health (not recorded which).

This clonotype appeared many times. V usage is TRBV9 and J usage is TRBJ1-4, with D possibly being TRBD1 (5 bases). The CDR3 consists of 12 residues. The V and J ends lost 0 bases and 11 bases respectively, with 8 bases between them. Germline CDR1 SGDLS, CDR2 YYNGEE. In DNA form, the CDR3 reads TGTGCCAGCAGCGTAGCTGGGGGTAAACTGTTTTTT. This gives the protein CASSVAGGKLFF.

This clonotype was detected a few times. This chain joins TRBV3-1 and TRBJ2-4, with 7 bases lining up with TRBD1. The germline CDR1 and CDR2 sequences are LGHDT and YNNKEL (reference sequence). This CDR3 region has 15 residues. The ends lost 4 bases at V and 5 bases at J; junction bases unmatched: 8. CDR3 amino acids: CASSLRQGIQNIQYF. The CDR3, as DNA: TGTGCCAGCAGCCTAAGACAGGGTATACAAAACATTCAGTACTTC.

The sample holds many counts of this clonotype. This rearrangement joins TRBV5-4 to TRBJ2-1; D unresolved. The CDR3 totals 14 residues. Germline CDR1 SGHNT, CDR2 YYREEE (reference sequence). The V end was cut by 2 bases, the J end by 6 bases, with 12 bases between. The CDR3: CASSFRTSANEQFF. CDR3 nucleotide sequence: TGTGCCAGCAGCTTTCGTACGTCGGCCAATGAGCAGTTCTTC.

In its sample, this clonotype was seen a few times. CDR3 coding DNA: TGTGCCAGCAGGTCCCAGGGACTAGCGGGGGACGAGCAGTACTTC. This gives the protein CASRSQGLAGDEQYF. The V call is TRBV2, the J call TRBJ2-7; 14 bases line up with TRBD2. The V gene's germline CDR1 is SNHLY and CDR2 FYNNEI. Trimming took 6 bases from V and 5 from J; bases not matched to a gene: 6. The CDR3 contains 15 residues.

There are many counts of this clonotype. The chain combines TRBV6-1 with TRBJ2-3, with TRBD2 matching over 8 bases. V lost 8 bases, J lost 2 bases, and 15 bases stayed unmatched. Germline assignment: CDR1 MNHNS and CDR2 SASEGT. The CDR3 totals 17 residues. For the CDR3, the DNA is TGTGCCAGCCTCCCGGTTCGGTCGACTAGCGACACAGATACGCAGTATTTT. Its protein product is CASLPVRSTSDTDTQYF.

This clonotype turned up a few times. This sequence joins TRBV6-6 and TRBJ1-5, with unresolved D. The CDR3 length is 13 residues. Trimming left V 7 bases short and J 1 base short, with 8 bases between. Germline loops: CDR1 MNHNY, CDR2 SVGAGI (reference sequence). CDR3 in amino acids: CASNLQSNQPQHF. DNA for the CDR3: TGTGCCAGCAATCTACAGAGCAATCAGCCCCAGCATTTT.

This clonotype was counted ten times or more. The chain has TRBV7-2 and TRBJ2-5; a possible D gene is TRBD2 (5 bases). The length of the CDR3 is 14 residues. Trimming pared 3 bases from V and 0 bases from J, leaving 8 bases between. The germline gives CDR1 SGHTA, CDR2 FQGNSA. CDR3: CASSFGRDQETQYF. The CDR3 nucleotides read TGTGCCAGCAGCTTTGGGCGGGACCAAGAGACCCAGTACTTC.

This clonotype has a count of ten or more. The rearrangement uses TRBV6-1 and TRBJ1-1; D remains ambiguous. In germline, CDR1 is MNHNS, CDR2 SASEGT. Trimming took 5 bases from V and 1 from J, leaving 20 bases between them. This CDR3 contains 17 residues. CDR3 region: CASSTLQTLEGNTEAFF. CDR3 DNA sequence: TGTGCCAGCAGTACCCTCCAGACGTTGGAGGGGAACACTGAAGCTTTCTTT.

A few counts support this clonotype. This rearrangement joins TRBV7-9 to TRBJ1-2; D ambiguous. Germline V gene data show CDR1 as SEHNR and CDR2 as FQNEAQ (reference sequence). CDR3 length equals 14 residues. V lost 0 bases to trimming and J lost 3 bases, with 8 bases between them. CDR3 nucleotides: TGTGCCAGCAGCTTAGCGTCAGCCGACTATGGCTACACCTTC. It codes for CASSLASADYGYTF.

This clonotype was observed many times. The chain has TRBV9 and TRBJ2-3, with 8 bases fitting TRBD2. The CDR3 covers 16 residues. After removal of 4 bases from V and 2 bases from J, the junction contained 9 bases not matched to a gene. Germline assignment: CDR1 SGDLS and CDR2 YYNGEE. The CDR3 DNA is TGTGCCAGCAGCATCGGGGGGGCGGTTGACACAGATACGCAGTATTTT. The encoded protein is CASSIGGAVDTDTQYF.

Points on this clonotype: Given a much more abundant clone one base away, this may be a read error. The rearrangement joins TRBV28 to TRBJ2-5; no firm D call. Germline V gene data show CDR1 as MDHEN and CDR2 as SYDVKM. The CDR3 runs to 13 residues. The ends were cut back, 6 bases at V and 5 bases at J, with 13 bases in the middle. CDR3 residues: CASRPPSRETQYF. The CDR3 DNA is TGTGCCAGCAGACCACCTTCCAGGGAGACCCAGTACTTC.

This clonotype came up many times. The chain links TRBV18 to TRBJ2-7; TRBD1 matches 7 bases. Trimming took 3 bases from V and 2 from J; bases not matched to a gene: 4. Germline V lookup: CDR1 KGHSH, CDR2 LQKENI. The CDR3 sequence is 14 residues long. In DNA form, the CDR3 reads TGTGCCAGCTCACCCGGACAGGCGGCCTACGAGCAGTACTTC. As protein: CASSPGQAAYEQYF.

This clonotype was detected ten times or more. This sequence joins TRBV11-2 and TRBJ1-5; no firm D call. CDR1 is SGHAT and CDR2 is FQNNGV in the germline V gene. This CDR3 comprises 14 residues. V was clipped by 5 bases and J by 0 bases, with 8 bases between them. CDR3 bases: TGTGCCAGCAGCCGACTCGATAGCAATCAGCCCCAGCATTTT. As protein: CASSRLDSNQPQHF.

This clonotype was recorded many times. This chain links TRBV6-1 with TRBJ1-2, with no clear D. The CDR3 totals 16 residues. Per germline, CDR1 MNHNS and CDR2 SASEGT. Trimming stripped 5 bases from V and 2 bases from J, with 18 bases between. CDR3 sequence: CASSPFGGELNYGYTF. The CDR3 nucleotides are TGTGCCAGCAGTCCCTTCGGAGGAGAATTAAACTATGGCTACACCTTC.

This clonotype was recorded many times. The V call is TRBV9, the J call TRBJ2-3, with D possibly being TRBD2 (6 bases). The germline V and J ends were trimmed by 3 bases and 2 bases, with 10 bases remaining between them. Germline V gene lookup returns CDR1 SGDLS and CDR2 YYNGEE. The CDR3 extends over 14 amino acids. In nucleotides, the CDR3 is TGTGCCAGCAGCGCCGGGACTTACACAGATACGCAGTATTTT. Encoded protein: CASSAGTYTDTQYF.

The J gene is TRBJ2-3, the V gene TRBV2, with no clear D. The CDR3 totals 13 residues. Germline CDR1 and CDR2: SNHLY and FYNNEI. V dropped 6 bases and J dropped 4 bases, with 11 bases sitting between them. The CDR3 region is CASRKGGPDTQYF. For the CDR3, the DNA is TGTGCCAGCAGAAAGGGTGGTCCAGATACGCAGTATTTT.

The genes are TRBV20-1 and TRBJ2-1; D may be TRBD2 (5 bases). The V gene lost 2 bases and the J gene lost 9 bases, with 11 bases spanning the gap. The CDR3 contains 12 residues. CDR1 and CDR2 (germline): DFQATT, SNEGSKA (reference sequence). For the CDR3, the DNA is TGCAGTGCTAGACCGAGCGCGGGTGAGCAGTTCTTC. The encoded protein is CSARPSAGEQFF.

This rearrangement joins TRBV7-2 to TRBJ2-2; D is perhaps TRBD2 (7 bases). This CDR3 is built from 15 residues. CDR1 SGHTA and CDR2 FQGNSA come from the germline V gene. With 5 bases removed from V and 0 bases from J, the gap between germline ends came to 10 bases. This chain's CDR3 is CASSREGANTGELFF. The CDR3 DNA follows: TGTGCCAGCAGCAGGGAGGGGGCGAACACCGGGGAGCTGTTTTTT.

This clonotype came up many times. The chain joins TRBV6-5 to TRBJ2-3, with a possible D match to TRBD2 (7 bases). V was pared by 0 bases and J by 4 bases, with 17 bases between. The CDR3 is 17 residues long. Per germline, CDR1 MNHEY and CDR2 SVGAGI. For the CDR3, the DNA is TGTGCCAGCAGTTACTCTCCCAATGAAGGGGGGGCAGATACGCAGTATTTT. It encodes CASSYSPNEGGADTQYF.

There are many counts of this clonotype. The rearrangement uses TRBV15 and TRBJ1-6, with D uncertain. The V end lost 0 bases, the J end lost 6 bases, and 6 bases lay between the germline ends. This CDR3 region has 14 residues. Germline V lookup: CDR1 LNHNV, CDR2 YYDKDF (reference sequence). CDR3 bases: TGTGCCACCAGCAGAGATCCGAGTAATTCACCCCTCCACTTT. Protein product: CATSRDPSNSPLHF.

This clonotype was counted many times. The V call is TRBV6-5, the J call TRBJ2-1, with D perhaps matching TRBD1 or TRBD2 (5 bases each). The CDR3 is 15 residues long. Trimming left V 6 bases short and J 0 bases short, with 12 bases between. Germline V gene lookup returns CDR1 MNHEY and CDR2 SVGAGI. CDR3 in amino acids: CASSWGFFSYNEQFF. The CDR3 DNA follows: TGTGCCAGCAGCTGGGGGTTCTTCTCCTACAATGAGCAGTTCTTC.

This clonotype was recorded many times. The chain has TRBV9 and TRBJ2-7; the match to TRBD1 covers 8 bases. Germline values: CDR1 SGDLS, CDR2 YYNGEE. The CDR3 runs 12 residues. The trim removed 4 bases at V and 7 bases at J, leaving 4 bases unmatched. CDR3 nucleotides: TGTGCCAGCAGCCCAAGGACAGGGGAGCAGTACTTC. Translating gives CASSPRTGEQYF.

This clonotype was detected many times. The chain recombines TRBV20-1 with TRBJ1-5; TRBD1 is a possible D gene (6 bases). Between the trimmed V and J ends, which lost 3 bases and 8 bases, there was a span of 14 bases. The CDR3 is made up of 13 amino acids. Germline CDR1 and CDR2: DFQATT and SNEGSKA (reference sequence). CDR3 region: CSASWGAGEPQHF. CDR3 coding DNA: TGCAGTGCTAGTTGGGGGGCAGGCGAGCCCCAGCATTTT.

This clonotype was counted many times. The V gene is TRBV29-1, the J gene TRBJ2-1; D uncertain. The CDR3 is 11 residues long. The germline V gene has CDR1 SQVTM and CDR2 ANQGSEA. V was trimmed by 7 bases and J by 12 bases, leaving 16 bases between them. The CDR3 reads CSDRPASLQFF. Written as DNA, the CDR3 is TGCAGCGACAGACCCGCCTCCCTGCAGTTCTTC.

This clonotype came up many times. CDR3 sequence (DNA): TGCAGCGCAAGGACGGGGATGAACTCCTACGAGCAGTACTTC. As protein: CSARTGMNSYEQYF. The rearrangement uses TRBV29-1 and TRBJ2-7, with D maybe TRBD2 (5 bases). The CDR3 consists of 14 residues. Germline V gene data show CDR1 as SQVTM and CDR2 as ANQGSEA. V was trimmed by 7 bases and J by 0 bases, leaving 16 bases between them.

This clonotype was seen many times. J is TRBJ1-2 and V is TRBV29-1; 8 bases agree with TRBD1. Germline V CDR1 and CDR2: SQVTM, ANQGSEA. V lost 0 bases to trimming and J lost 7 bases; unmatched junction nucleotides: 13. The CDR3 is made up of 16 amino acids. The CDR3 region is CSVEDRWTGSKPGYTF. DNA for the CDR3: TGCAGCGTTGAAGACCGCTGGACAGGGTCGAAACCTGGCTACACCTTC.

This clonotype showed up many times. The chain joins TRBV7-6 to TRBJ2-1; 10 nucleotides agree with TRBD1. CDR1 is SGHVS, CDR2 FNYEAQ, per germline. J was trimmed by 2 bases and V by 7 bases; bases with no gene match: 8. The length of the CDR3 is 16 residues. The CDR3 DNA is TGTGCCAGCACCTTGGACAGGGGGACCCCCTACAATGAGCAGTTCTTC. Protein: CASTLDRGTPYNEQFF.